A single sample is the source of the 8 T cell receptor beta chains below, sequenced in a study of T cell changes during pregnancy in multiple sclerosis. Data came from immunoSEQ multiplex PCR; TCRdb stores just in-frame clones and leaves some out. In the table there are 45,000 to 65,000 clones, roughly 90% of which are singletons. This specimen consisted of peripheral blood, obtained after pregnancy. These receptors were obtained from a female donor in good health, enrolled as a control in a pregnancy study.

The chain has TRBV28 and TRBJ2-2; D gene uncertain. Trimming pared 8 bases from V and 2 bases from J, leaving 12 bases between. The CDR3 has 14 residues. Per germline, CDR1 MDHEN and CDR2 SYDVKM. The CDR3 here is CASLGSLNTGELFF. In DNA form, the CDR3 reads TGTGCCAGCCTAGGCTCCTTAAACACCGGGGAGCTGTTTTTT.

The chain joins TRBV5-6 to TRBJ2-1; D is unclear. The length of the CDR3 is 14 residues. Trimming cost V 0 bases and J 3 bases, with 7 bases left between them. Germline V gene data show CDR1 as SGHDT and CDR2 as YYEEEE. This chain's CDR3 is CASSLASVYNEQFF. CDR3 bases: TGTGCCAGCAGCTTGGCCTCGGTCTACAATGAGCAGTTCTTC. The variable domain in full, completed from reference TRBV5-6 and TRBJ2-1, reads DAGVTQSPTHLIKTRGQQVTLRCSPKSGHDTVSWYQQALGQGPQFIFQYYEEEERQRGNFPDRFSGHQFPNYSSELNVNALLLGDSALYLCASSLASVYNEQFFGPGTRLTVL.

The V gene is TRBV25-1, the J gene TRBJ1-3; D possibly corresponds to TRBD1 (5 bases). V shed 3 bases and J shed 0 bases, with 18 bases lying between them. The CDR3 extends over 18 amino acids. CDR1 and CDR2 (germline): MGHDK, SYGVNS. CDR3 sequence reads: CASSDKGKGSFSGNTIYF. The CDR3 DNA reads as TGTGCCAGCAGTGATAAGGGGAAGGGGTCATTCTCTGGAAACACCATATATTTT.

J is TRBJ2-7 and V is TRBV10-2; 14 nucleotides agree with TRBD2. Germline CDR1 WSHSY, CDR2 SAAADI. The J segment lost 13 bases and the V segment lost 0 bases, leaving 5 bases of the junction unmatched. The CDR3 is 14 amino acids. CDR3 loop: CASSESTSGRVGYF. In DNA form, the CDR3 reads TGCGCCAGCAGTGAGTCGACTAGCGGGAGGGTTGGCTACTTC.

The chain uses TRBV18 and TRBJ2-1, with 11 bases aligning to TRBD2. Germline assignment: CDR1 KGHSH and CDR2 LQKENI. J was trimmed by 6 bases and V by 4 bases; bases with no gene match: 11. The CDR3 is made up of 17 amino acids. This CDR3 is CASSQSIAGGPINEQFF. The CDR3 DNA reads as TGTGCCAGCTCACAATCCATAGCGGGAGGGCCGATCAATGAGCAGTTCTTC.

The gene calls are TRBV19 and TRBJ1-4; D unclear. The V gene lost 8 bases and the J gene lost 8 bases, with 15 bases spanning the gap. The CDR3 loop spans 13 amino acids. The V gene's germline CDR1 is LNHDA and CDR2 SQIVND (reference sequence). This CDR3 reads CASLQDLWEKLFF. DNA of the CDR3: TGTGCCAGTTTGCAGGACTTATGGGAAAAACTGTTTTTT.

This chain connects TRBV7-2 to TRBJ2-3; TRBD1 matches 8 bases. V gave up 1 base and J gave up 1 base; unmatched junction bases: 7. Germline CDR1 is SGHTA and CDR2 is FQGNSA. The CDR3 runs to 17 residues. The CDR3 coding sequence is TGTGCCAGCAGCTTAGGCAGGGGGCGCTCAGGCACAGATACGCAGTATTTT. Translation: CASSLGRGRSGTDTQYF.

The gene calls are TRBV11-2 and TRBJ2-2; 7 nucleotides agree with TRBD2. Trimming removed 3 bases from V and 2 bases from J; junction bases left unmatched: 6. The CDR3 is 16 amino acids. The germline gives CDR1 SGHAT, CDR2 FQNNGV. CDR3 sequence reads: CASSFPSGDNTGELFF. The CDR3 DNA follows: TGTGCCAGCAGCTTCCCAAGCGGGGATAACACCGGGGAGCTGTTTTTT. Looking up the rest from reference TRBV11-2 and TRBJ2-2 gives the full variable domain: EAGVAQSPRYKIIEKRQSVAFWCNPISGHATLYWYQQILGQGPKLLIQFQNNGVVDDSQLPKDRFSAERLKGVDSTLKIQPAKLEDSAVYLCASSFPSGDNTGELFFGEGSRLTVL.